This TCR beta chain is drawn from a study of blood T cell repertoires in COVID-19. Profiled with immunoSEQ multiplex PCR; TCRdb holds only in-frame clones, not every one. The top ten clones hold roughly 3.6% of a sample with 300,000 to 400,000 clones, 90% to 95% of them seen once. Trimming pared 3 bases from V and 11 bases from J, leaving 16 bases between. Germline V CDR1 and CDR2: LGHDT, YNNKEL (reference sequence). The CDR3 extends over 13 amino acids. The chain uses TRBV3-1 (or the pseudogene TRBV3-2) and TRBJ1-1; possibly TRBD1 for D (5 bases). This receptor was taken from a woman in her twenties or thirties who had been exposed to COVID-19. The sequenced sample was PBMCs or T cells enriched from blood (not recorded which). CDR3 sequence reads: CASSHTQTKGAFF. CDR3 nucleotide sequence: TGTGCCAGCAGCCATACTCAGACGAAGGGGGCTTTCTTT.